This TCR beta chain was sequenced in a study of glioma-infiltrating T cells after dendritic cell vaccination. Time point reported: after dendritic cell vaccination, including at tumor progression/relapse. PBMC were collected before vaccination, two weeks after the third vaccination, and at progression. Sequencing was performed with immunoSEQ multiplex PCR; in TCRdb, only in-frame clones are kept and a portion is missing. The table records more than 55,000 clones, approximately 81% of them present only once. V shed 1 base and J shed 9 bases, with 19 bases lying between them. The CDR3 contains 16 residues. The germline gives CDR1 WSHSY, CDR2 SAAADI.

The sample was blood, taken after dendritic cell vaccination. The chain joins TRBV10-2 to TRBJ2-1; D possibly corresponds to TRBD2 (6 bases). This sequence originates from a human donor with glioblastoma. The DNA for the CDR3 is TGCGCCAGCAGTGAGTTATTGCAGGGAGGTTCGGGTGAGCAGTTCTTC. It yields the protein CASSELLQGGSGEQFF.